These 6 T cell receptor beta chains originate from one sample sequenced in a study of blood T cells in healthy people across ages. Sample-barcoded 5' priming and a J-beta primer mix drove a second PCR of about 7 to 12 cycles. Each CDR3 protein gets one entry after TCRdb re-called the 5' RACE reads with MiXCR. The sample carries 1.2 million to 1.5 million distinct CDR3 sequences, 35% to 45% recorded once. The sequenced sample consisted of blood. The receptors were gathered from a woman aged 18-29 years in good health.

The chain joins TRBV20-1 to TRBJ1-5, with unresolved D. This CDR3 has 13 amino acids. V was pared by 5 bases and J by 4 bases, with 12 bases between. Germline V gene data show CDR1 as DFQATT and CDR2 as SNEGSKA (reference sequence). The CDR3 DNA reads as TGCAGTGCTCAGGACGGTCTAAATCAGCCCCAGCATTTT. Protein product: CSAQDGLNQPQHF.

This clonotype has only one observation. The chain couples TRBV20-1 to TRBJ1-1; D possibly corresponds to TRBD1 (6 bases). Per the germline V gene, CDR1 is DFQATT and CDR2 is SNEGSKA (reference sequence). V dropped 5 bases and J dropped 1 base, with 11 bases sitting between them. The CDR3 has 13 residues. The CDR3 region is CSAPYRANTEAFF. The CDR3 nucleotides are TGCAGTGCTCCCTACAGGGCGAACACTGAAGCTTTCTTT.

This clonotype has more than one count but fewer than ten. The chain links TRBV3-1 to TRBJ2-1, with 8 bases matching TRBD2. Germline CDR1 and CDR2: LGHDT and YNNKEL (reference sequence). After removal of 1 base from V and 8 bases from J, the junction contained 10 bases not matched to a gene. The CDR3 covers 16 residues. The CDR3 DNA follows: TGTGCCAGCAGCCAAGTTAGAACTAGCGGTCTCCATGAGCAGTTCTTC. It codes for CASSQVRTSGLHEQFF.

The gene calls are TRBV2 and TRBJ2-7, with D possibly being TRBD1 or TRBD2 (5 bases each). Germline CDR1 and CDR2: SNHLY and FYNNEI. Trimming took off 4 bases at V and 4 bases at J, with 14 bases between the two ends. This CDR3 has 14 residues. CDR3 in DNA: TGTGCCAGCAGTGCCTGGGACGAACCTTACGAGCAGTACTTC. Its protein product is CASSAWDEPYEQYF.

This clonotype was observed a handful of times. This chain connects TRBV6-1 to TRBJ2-2; weak D call: TRBD2 (7 bases). Trimming shortened V by 8 bases and J by 6 bases, and 16 bases separated the two germline ends. Germline V lookup: CDR1 MNHNS, CDR2 SASEGT. This CDR3 comprises 14 residues. Here the CDR3 DNA reads TGTGCCAGCGCACGGGGGGCGGTCTCCGGGGAGCTGTTTTTT. It is translated as CASARGAVSGELFF.

The rearrangement uses TRBV6-1 and TRBJ1-2; the D gene is possibly TRBD1 (5 bases). CDR1 and CDR2 (germline): MNHNS, SASEGT. V was cut by 6 bases and J by 5 bases, with 16 bases left in between. The CDR3 is 14 residues long. CDR3 in DNA: TGTGCCAGCAGCGACAGCGCTAGAAGTTATGGCTACACCTTC. It encodes CASSDSARSYGYTF.